This record looks at one TCR beta chain sequence and its context. These data originate in a study of shared clonotypes between healthy human individuals. The V segment lost 10 bases and the J segment 8 bases; nucleotides outside the gene matches: 10. Germline CDR1 is ENHRY and CDR2 is SYGVKD. The CDR3 is made up of 13 amino acids. Sequenced by immunoSEQ multiplex PCR; TCRdb stores in-frame clones only, minus some. This sample has approximately 2.3 million clones, with 85% to 95% found just once. This rearrangement joins TRBV10-3 to TRBJ2-1; 8 bases are shared with TRBD2. This TCR was sampled from a man aged 18-30 years in good health. Some clones in this sample may be carry-over from other donors' samples. Specimen: naive CD4+ T cells from PBMCs. This sample's subset: CD45RA+ positively selected. DNA of the CDR3: TGTGCCACCGGAGGGCGGGAGGATGATGAGCAGTTCTTC. Its translation is CATGGREDDEQFF.